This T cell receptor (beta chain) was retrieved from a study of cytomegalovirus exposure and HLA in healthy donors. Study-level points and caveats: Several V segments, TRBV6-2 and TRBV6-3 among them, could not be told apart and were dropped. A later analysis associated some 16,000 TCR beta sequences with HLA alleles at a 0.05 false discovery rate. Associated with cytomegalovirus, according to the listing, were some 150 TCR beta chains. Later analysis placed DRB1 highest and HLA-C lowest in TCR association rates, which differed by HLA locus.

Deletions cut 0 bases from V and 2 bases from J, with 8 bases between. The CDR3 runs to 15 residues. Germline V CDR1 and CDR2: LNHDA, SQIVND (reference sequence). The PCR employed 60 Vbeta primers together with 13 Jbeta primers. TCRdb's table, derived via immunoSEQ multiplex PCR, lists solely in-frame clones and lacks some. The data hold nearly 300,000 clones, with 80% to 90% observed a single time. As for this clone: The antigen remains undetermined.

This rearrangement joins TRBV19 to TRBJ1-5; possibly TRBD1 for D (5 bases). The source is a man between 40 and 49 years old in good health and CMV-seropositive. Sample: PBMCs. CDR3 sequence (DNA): TGTGCCAGTAGTATAGACAGGGCTGGCAATCAGCCCCAGCATTTT. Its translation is CASSIDRAGNQPQHF.